Following are 15 T cell receptor beta chains from one sample sequenced in a study of graft-versus-host responses after intestinal transplantation. Method: immunoSEQ multiplex PCR; TCRdb's copy keeps in-frame clones and lacks some. The sample lists around 30,000 clones; around nine tenths were seen once. The sequenced sample was PBMCs, obtained about 450 days after intestinal transplantation. These receptors all come from a human patient who received an intestinal transplant, so some T cells may come from the graft donor.

V and J are TRBV4-1 and TRBJ1-2; possibly TRBD1 for D (5 bases). The V and J ends lost 0 bases and 4 bases respectively, with 15 bases between them. CDR3 length: 16 amino acids. CDR1 is MGHRA, CDR2 YSYEKL, per germline. The CDR3 region is CASSQDLQGGSYGYTF. As DNA, the CDR3 is TGCGCCAGCAGCCAAGATCTCCAGGGAGGGAGCTATGGCTACACCTTC.

The chain carries TRBV5-1 and TRBJ1-6; tentatively, D is TRBD1 (6 bases). Trimming removed 2 bases from V and 7 bases from J, with 13 bases in between. CDR1 and CDR2 (germline): SGHRS, YFSETQ. The CDR3 spans 15 residues. The CDR3 loop is CASSLVPGDNSPLHF. The CDR3 DNA follows: TGCGCCAGCAGCTTAGTTCCAGGGGACAATTCACCCCTCCACTTT.

This clone was detected only a few times. This chain joins TRBV6-1 and TRBJ1-4; D remains unclear. V lost 7 bases and J 7 bases, leaving 7 bases between the germline ends. The CDR3 has 11 amino acids. The germline CDR1 and CDR2 sequences are MNHNS and SASEGT. The CDR3: CASMLGEKLFF. DNA of the CDR3: TGTGCCAGCATGTTAGGTGAAAAACTGTTTTTT.

A remark on this clone: Germline and junction disagree at one end, which may indicate a read error. This chain uses TRBV11-3 with TRBJ1-4; D is unclear. The CDR3 extends over 12 amino acids. Germline CDR1 is SGHNT and CDR2 is YENEEA. The CDR3 coding sequence is TGTGCCAGCAGCCCCTCCTACGAAAAGCTGTTTTTT. As protein: CASSPSYEKLFF.

This clone was picked up a small number of times. The chain is built from TRBV2 and TRBJ1-3; D is uncertain. The V gene lost 4 bases and the J gene lost 4 bases, with 8 bases spanning the gap. The germline V gene has CDR1 SNHLY and CDR2 FYNNEI. This CDR3 spans 13 amino acids. The CDR3 is CASSASIGNTIYF. The CDR3 DNA reads as TGTGCCAGCAGTGCTTCTATCGGAAACACCATATATTTT.

The chain recombines TRBV4-1 with TRBJ1-6; possibly TRBD1 for D (5 bases). Germline V CDR1 and CDR2: MGHRA, YSYEKL. The CDR3 loop spans 17 amino acids. Trimming removed 0 bases at V and 2 bases at J, with 11 bases between. Written as DNA, the CDR3 is TGCGCCAGCAGCCAAGATGCCCCAGGGACCTATAATTCACCCCTCCACTTT. This sequence encodes CASSQDAPGTYNSPLHF.

The rearrangement joins TRBV19 to TRBJ2-6; D remains unclear. CDR1 and CDR2 (germline): LNHDA, SQIVND (reference sequence). The CDR3 length is 14 residues. V was pared by 7 bases and J by 0 bases, with 7 bases between. In DNA, the CDR3 is TGTGCCAGTACAGATTTCTCTGGGGCCAACGTCCTGACTTTC. This encodes CASTDFSGANVLTF.

The genes are TRBV29-1 and TRBJ2-1; the D gene is possibly TRBD2 (6 bases). This CDR3 has 14 amino acids. In germline, CDR1 is SQVTM, CDR2 ANQGSEA. V was shortened by 7 bases and J by 5 bases, with 18 bases between the two germline ends. The CDR3 protein is CSACGTPDDNEQFF. The CDR3 DNA follows: TGCAGCGCCTGCGGGACCCCTGACGACAATGAGCAGTTCTTC.

This chain links TRBV27 with TRBJ2-5; D possibly corresponds to TRBD2 (7 bases). The V gene's germline CDR1 is MNHEY and CDR2 SMNVEV (reference sequence). CDR3 length: 14 residues. Trimming cost V 5 bases and J 4 bases, with 14 bases left between them. CDR3 loop: CASSARGLGETQYF. The DNA for the CDR3 is TGTGCCAGCAGTGCGCGGGGGCTGGGAGAGACCCAGTACTTC.

The gene calls are TRBV6-1 and TRBJ1-2, with 8 bases matching TRBD1. The CDR3 sequence is 13 residues long. The V and J ends lost 2 bases and 4 bases, in that order; junction bases with no gene match: 0. The germline CDR1 and CDR2 sequences are MNHNS and SASEGT. DNA of the CDR3: TGTGCCAGCAGTGAAACAGGGGGCTATGGCTACACCTTC. Amino acid sequence: CASSETGGYGYTF.

V usage is TRBV5-1 and J usage is TRBJ1-1; D possibly corresponds to TRBD1 (5 bases). The germline gives CDR1 SGHRS, CDR2 YFSETQ. Trimming stripped 0 bases from V and 5 bases from J, with 17 bases between. The CDR3 covers 16 residues. The CDR3 DNA reads as TGCGCCAGCAGCTTGGCGGCTAAACAGGTTTCGACTGAAGCTTTCTTT. Protein product: CASSLAAKQVSTEAFF.

The rearrangement links TRBV4-1 to TRBJ2-7, with D tentatively TRBD1 (5 bases). Trimming shortened V by 0 bases and J by 6 bases, and 18 bases separated the two germline ends. CDR1 is MGHRA, CDR2 YSYEKL, per germline. The CDR3 length is 16 residues. CDR3 nucleotides: TGCGCCAGCAGCCAAGATTGGACAACACAGATCGGCGAGCAGTACTTC. Translation: CASSQDWTTQIGEQYF.

The chain has TRBV30 and TRBJ2-2; 8 bases map to TRBD1. The germline CDR1 and CDR2 sequences are GTSNPN and SVGIG (reference sequence). The V and J ends lost 8 bases and 0 bases, in that order; junction bases with no gene match: 11. This CDR3 has 16 amino acids. In DNA form, the CDR3 reads TGTGCCGGGTTGACAGGGGTTTTCGCGAACACCGGGGAGCTGTTTTTT. Protein product: CAGLTGVFANTGELFF. Filled out from reference TRBV30 and TRBJ2-2, the complete variable domain reads SQTIHQWPATLVQPVGSPLSLECTVEGTSNPNLYWYRQAAGRGLQLLFYSVGIGQISSEVPQNLSASRPQDRQFILSSKKLLLSDSGFYLCAGLTGVFANTGELFFGEGSRLTVL.

This chain connects TRBV2 to TRBJ2-3; tentative D call: TRBD2 (5 bases). The germline V and J ends were trimmed by 7 bases and 2 bases, with 13 bases remaining between them. Germline V gene data show CDR1 as SNHLY and CDR2 as FYNNEI. CDR3 length: 14 residues. The CDR3 region is CASKVGGSTDTQYF. The CDR3 region has the DNA TGTGCCAGCAAGGTTGGCGGGTCCACAGATACGCAGTATTTT. Full variable domain (remainder filled in from reference TRBV2 and TRBJ2-3): EPEVTQTPSHQVTQMGQEVILRCVPISNHLYFYWYRQILGQKVEFLVSFYNNEISEKSEIFDDQFSVERPDGSNFTLKIRSTKLEDSAMYFCASKVGGSTDTQYFGPGTRLTVL.

This clone was seen only once. The chain combines TRBV29-1 with TRBJ1-5; no firm D call. CDR3 length equals 13 residues. The V gene's germline CDR1 is SQVTM and CDR2 ANQGSEA. Deletions cut 7 bases from V and 6 bases from J, with 16 bases between. The CDR3 DNA is TGCAGCGCCGCCGGAGGGTGGGGTCAGCCCCAGCATTTT. It specifies CSAAGGWGQPQHF.